This T cell receptor beta chain was recorded in a study of long-term antiretroviral therapy in people with HIV. Regarding the study as a whole: All blood samples came from the years 2004 to 2017, possibly under older ART regimens. An increase in diversity followed ART, yet levels stayed below transplant donor controls. Clones that expanded before ART (that is, prior to treatment) dominated the repertoire at all time points.

The germline V gene has CDR1 MNHEY and CDR2 SVGAGI. The CDR3 is made up of 15 amino acids. The ends lost 0 bases at V and 7 bases at J; junction bases unmatched: 6. Concerning this clone itself: Its target is not known.

Survey-level immunoSEQ v3.0 assays were run. The protocol was immunoSEQ multiplex PCR, while the TCRdb copy is restricted to in-frame clones and leaves out a portion. The table shows under 20,000 clones, with around 86% occurring only once. The chain uses TRBV6-5 and TRBJ2-1; 7 nucleotides line up with TRBD1. The clonotype was recovered from a man aged 35-49 years with HIV. The sample was unsorted PBMCs, taken 0.5 years after starting antiretroviral therapy. CDR3: CASSYSQGTDNEQFF. In DNA form, the CDR3 reads TGTGCCAGCAGTTACTCCCAAGGGACAGATAATGAGCAGTTCTTC.